This paragraph reports one T cell receptor beta chain. Its antigen is currently unknown. Some clones are missing from TCRdb's copy, which holds only in-frame ones; the method was immunoSEQ multiplex PCR. This table has about 130,000 clones, approximately 85% appearing once. This record belongs to a study of radiation and T cells in renal cell carcinoma. Study context: Nephrectomy followed 15 Gy stereotactic body radiation by 4 weeks.

Sample time point: blood 2 weeks post-SBRT. Treatment given: 15 Gy SBRT to primary tumor, nephrectomy 4 weeks later. V was clipped by 4 bases and J by 3 bases; unmatched bases: 5. The CDR3 sequence is 16 residues long. The germline gives CDR1 MNHEY, CDR2 SVGAGI. Findings and caveats of the study: No pretreatment tumor biopsies were available for baseline clonotypes.

V usage is TRBV6-5 and J usage is TRBJ2-2, with 10 bases lining up with TRBD1. This sample comprised blood, obtained from a patient whose treatment included radiotherapy and nephrectomy. The sequence was collected from a middle-aged man with renal cell carcinoma. The CDR3 loop is CASSSTGTGDTGELFF. In nucleotides, the CDR3 is TGTGCCAGCAGTTCGACCGGGACAGGGGACACCGGGGAGCTGTTTTTT.